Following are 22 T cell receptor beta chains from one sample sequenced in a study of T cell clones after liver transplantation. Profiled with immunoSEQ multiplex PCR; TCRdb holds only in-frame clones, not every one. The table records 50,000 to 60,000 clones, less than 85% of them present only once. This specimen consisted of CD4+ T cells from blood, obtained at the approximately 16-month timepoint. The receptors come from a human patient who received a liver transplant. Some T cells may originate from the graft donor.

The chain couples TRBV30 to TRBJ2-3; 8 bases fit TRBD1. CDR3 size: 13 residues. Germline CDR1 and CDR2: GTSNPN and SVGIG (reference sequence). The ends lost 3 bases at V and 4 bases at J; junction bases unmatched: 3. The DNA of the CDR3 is TGTGCCTGGAGGTTACAGGGGGCAGATACGCAGTATTTT. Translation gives CAWRLQGADTQYF.

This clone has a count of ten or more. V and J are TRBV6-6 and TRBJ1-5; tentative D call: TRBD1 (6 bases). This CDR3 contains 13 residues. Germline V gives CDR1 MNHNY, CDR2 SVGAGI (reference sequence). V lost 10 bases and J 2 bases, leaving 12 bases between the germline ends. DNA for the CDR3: TGTGCCACCTCGACAGGAGGCAATCAGCCCCAGCATTTT. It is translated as CATSTGGNQPQHF.

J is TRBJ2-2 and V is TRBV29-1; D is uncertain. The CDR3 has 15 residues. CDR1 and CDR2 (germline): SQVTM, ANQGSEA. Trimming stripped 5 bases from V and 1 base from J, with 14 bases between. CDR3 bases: TGCAGCGTTCAAATCGGCAGGAAGAACACCGGGGAGCTGTTTTTT. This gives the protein CSVQIGRKNTGELFF.

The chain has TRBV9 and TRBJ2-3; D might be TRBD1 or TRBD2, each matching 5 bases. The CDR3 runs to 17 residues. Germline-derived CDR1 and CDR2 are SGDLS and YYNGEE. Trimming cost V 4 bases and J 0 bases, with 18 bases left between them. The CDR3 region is CASSPEGATVSTDTQYF. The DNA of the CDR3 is TGTGCCAGCAGCCCCGAGGGCGCGACAGTTAGCACAGATACGCAGTATTTT.

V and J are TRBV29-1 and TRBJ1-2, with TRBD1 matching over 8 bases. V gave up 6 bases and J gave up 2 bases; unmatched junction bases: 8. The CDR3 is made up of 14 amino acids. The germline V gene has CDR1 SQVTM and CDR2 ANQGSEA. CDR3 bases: TGCAGCGTGGAGGTAGGACAGGGCAACTATGGCTACACCTTC. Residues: CSVEVGQGNYGYTF.

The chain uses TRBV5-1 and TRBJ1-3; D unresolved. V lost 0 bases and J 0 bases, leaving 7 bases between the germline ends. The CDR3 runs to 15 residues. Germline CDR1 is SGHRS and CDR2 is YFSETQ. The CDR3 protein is CASSLGWSSGNTIYF. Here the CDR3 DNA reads TGCGCCAGCAGCTTGGGGTGGTCCTCTGGAAACACCATATATTTT. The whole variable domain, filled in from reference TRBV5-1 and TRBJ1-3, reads KAGVTQTPRYLIKTRGQQVTLSCSPISGHRSVSWYQQTPGQGLQFLFEYFSETQRNKGNFPGRFSGRQFSNSRSEMNVSTLELGDSALYLCASSLGWSSGNTIYFGEGSWLTVV.

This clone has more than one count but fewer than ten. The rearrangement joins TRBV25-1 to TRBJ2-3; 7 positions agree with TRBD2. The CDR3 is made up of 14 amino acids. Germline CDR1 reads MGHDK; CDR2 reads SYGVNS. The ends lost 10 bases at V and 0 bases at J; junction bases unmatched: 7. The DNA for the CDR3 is TGTGCCACCTCACGTAGCGGGAGCACAGATACGCAGTATTTT. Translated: CATSRSGSTDTQYF.

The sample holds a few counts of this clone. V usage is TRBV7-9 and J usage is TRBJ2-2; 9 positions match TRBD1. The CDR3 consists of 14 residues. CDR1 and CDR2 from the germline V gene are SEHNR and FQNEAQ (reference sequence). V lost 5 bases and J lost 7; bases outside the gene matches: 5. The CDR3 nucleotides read TGTGCCAGCAGCAAACAGGGGGCGGTCGGGGAGCTGTTTTTT. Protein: CASSKQGAVGELFF.

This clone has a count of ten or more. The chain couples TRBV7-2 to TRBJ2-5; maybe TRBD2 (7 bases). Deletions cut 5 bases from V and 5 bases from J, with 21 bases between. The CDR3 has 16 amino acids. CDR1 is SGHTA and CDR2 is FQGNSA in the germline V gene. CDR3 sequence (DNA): TGTGCCAGCAGCCCTGTTGGGGGCGGGGGATCCGAGACCCAGTACTTC. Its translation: CASSPVGGGGSETQYF.

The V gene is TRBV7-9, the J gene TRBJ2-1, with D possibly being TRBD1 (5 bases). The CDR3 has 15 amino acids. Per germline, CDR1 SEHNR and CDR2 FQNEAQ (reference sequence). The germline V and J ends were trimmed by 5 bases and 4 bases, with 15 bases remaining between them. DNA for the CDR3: TGTGCCAGCAGCCGCCACTTCAGGGATTACAATGAGCAGTTCTTC. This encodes CASSRHFRDYNEQFF.

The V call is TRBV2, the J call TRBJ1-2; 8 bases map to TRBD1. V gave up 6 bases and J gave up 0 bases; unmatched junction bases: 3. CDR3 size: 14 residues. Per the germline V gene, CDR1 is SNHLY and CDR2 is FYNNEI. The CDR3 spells CASRLTGANYGYTF. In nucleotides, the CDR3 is TGTGCCAGCAGGTTGACAGGGGCTAACTATGGCTACACCTTC.

CDR3 nucleotides: TGTGCCATCAGTAACCCCGGCAGTGCTAACTATGGCTACACCTTC. It translates to CAISNPGSANYGYTF. The chain is built from TRBV10-3 and TRBJ1-2; D uncertain. Germline V gives CDR1 ENHRY, CDR2 SYGVKD. The CDR3 extends over 15 amino acids. V lost 5 bases to trimming and J lost 0 bases, with 13 bases between them.

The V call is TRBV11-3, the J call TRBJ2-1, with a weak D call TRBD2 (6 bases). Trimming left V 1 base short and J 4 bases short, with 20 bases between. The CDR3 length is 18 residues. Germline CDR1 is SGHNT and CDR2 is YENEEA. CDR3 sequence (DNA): TGTGCCAGCAGCTTAGGCCCTAAAGGAGGGGTCGCGTACAATGAGCAGTTCTTC. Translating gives CASSLGPKGGVAYNEQFF.

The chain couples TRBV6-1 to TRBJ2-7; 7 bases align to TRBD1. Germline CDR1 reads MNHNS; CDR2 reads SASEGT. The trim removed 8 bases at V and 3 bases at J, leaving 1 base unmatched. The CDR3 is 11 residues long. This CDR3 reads CASGDSYEQYF. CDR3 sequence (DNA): TGTGCCAGCGGGGACAGCTACGAGCAGTACTTC.

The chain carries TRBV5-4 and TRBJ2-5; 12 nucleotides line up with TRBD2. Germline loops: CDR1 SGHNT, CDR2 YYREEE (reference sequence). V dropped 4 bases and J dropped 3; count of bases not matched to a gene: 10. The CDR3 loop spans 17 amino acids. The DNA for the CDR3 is TGTGCCAGCAGCCGGGGCGTTCGGACTAGCGGGGAAGAGACCCAGTACTTC. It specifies CASSRGVRTSGEETQYF.

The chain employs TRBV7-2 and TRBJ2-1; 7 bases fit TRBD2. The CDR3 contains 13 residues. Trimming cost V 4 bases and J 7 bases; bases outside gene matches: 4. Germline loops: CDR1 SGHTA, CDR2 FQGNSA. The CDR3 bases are TGTGCCAGCAGCTCCCTAGCGGTTAATGAGCAGTTCTTC. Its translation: CASSSLAVNEQFF.

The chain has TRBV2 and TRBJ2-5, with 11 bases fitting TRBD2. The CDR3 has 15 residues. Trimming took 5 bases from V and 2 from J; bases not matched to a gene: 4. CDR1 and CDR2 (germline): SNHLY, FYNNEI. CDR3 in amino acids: CASSTSGGPQETQYF. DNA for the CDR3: TGTGCCAGCAGTACTAGCGGGGGACCACAAGAGACCCAGTACTTC.

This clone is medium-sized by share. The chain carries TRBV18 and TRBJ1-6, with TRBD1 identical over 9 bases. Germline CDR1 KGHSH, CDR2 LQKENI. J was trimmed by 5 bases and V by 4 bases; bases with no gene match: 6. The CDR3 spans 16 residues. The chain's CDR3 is CASSLGTGPDNSPLHF. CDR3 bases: TGTGCCAGCTCACTAGGGACAGGGCCGGATAATTCACCCCTCCACTTT. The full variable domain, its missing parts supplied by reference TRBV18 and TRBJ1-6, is NAGVMQNPRHLVRRRGQEARLRCSPMKGHSHVYWYRQLPEEGLKFMVYLQKENIIDESGMPKERFSAEFPKEGPSILRIQQVVRGDSAAYFCASSLGTGPDNSPLHFGNGTRLTVT.

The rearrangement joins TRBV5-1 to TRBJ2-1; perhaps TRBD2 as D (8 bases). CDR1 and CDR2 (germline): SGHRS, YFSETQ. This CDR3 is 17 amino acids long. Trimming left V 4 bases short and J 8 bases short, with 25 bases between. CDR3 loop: CASSSLRDSGSSDEQFF. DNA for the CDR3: TGCGCCAGCAGCAGCTTAAGGGACAGCGGGAGTAGTGATGAGCAGTTCTTC.

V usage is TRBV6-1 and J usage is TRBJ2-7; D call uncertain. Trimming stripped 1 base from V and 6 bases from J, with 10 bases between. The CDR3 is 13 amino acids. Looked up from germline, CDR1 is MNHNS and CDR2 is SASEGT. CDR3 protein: CASSEVPGLEQYF. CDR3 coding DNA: TGTGCCAGCAGTGAAGTCCCCGGCCTCGAGCAGTACTTC.

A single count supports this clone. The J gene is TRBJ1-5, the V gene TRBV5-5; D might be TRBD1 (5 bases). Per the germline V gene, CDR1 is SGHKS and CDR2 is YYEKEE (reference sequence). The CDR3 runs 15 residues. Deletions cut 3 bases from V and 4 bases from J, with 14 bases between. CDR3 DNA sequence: TGTGCCAGCAGCTCCGACTGGGGGGGAAATCAGCCCCAGCATTTT. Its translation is CASSSDWGGNQPQHF.

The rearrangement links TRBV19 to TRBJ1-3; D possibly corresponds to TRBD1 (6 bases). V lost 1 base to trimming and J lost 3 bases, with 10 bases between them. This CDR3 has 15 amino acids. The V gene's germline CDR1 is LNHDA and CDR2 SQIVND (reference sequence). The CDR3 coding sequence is TGTGCCAGTAGTATAGTTGGGGGCAGTGGAAACACCATATATTTT. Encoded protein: CASSIVGGSGNTIYF.